This T cell receptor beta chain was captured in a study of blood T cell repertoires in COVID-19. Study overall: Material from acute and convalescent COVID-19 was sourced from the United States, Italy and Spain. In each case, the material was cDNA or gDNA derived from T cells, B-cell-depleted T cells, or PBMCs.

This CDR3 spans 13 amino acids. V dropped 7 bases and J dropped 0; count of bases not matched to a gene: 2. CDR1 and CDR2 from the germline V gene are MDHEN and SYDVKM. In the original processing: Reference gene primer amplification in the assay estimated nucleated cell counts. TCRdb keeps only in-frame clones here, not all; method: immunoSEQ multiplex PCR. The V and J calls and the clone size are those of that table, but D and trimming were determined from the DNA. The sample records about 260,000 clones, 65% to 85% being singletons. The clonotype originates from a woman aged 40 to 55 who had recovered from COVID-19. The chain is built from TRBV28 and TRBJ2-7, with 8 nucleotides matching TRBD1. The sequenced sample consisted of peripheral blood. The CDR3 here is CASTDRASYEQYF. CDR3 in DNA: TGTGCCAGCACGGACAGGGCCTCCTACGAGCAGTACTTC.